These 24 T cell receptor beta chains came from one sample sequenced in a study of beta chain features in type 1 diabetes. The study, taken as a whole, reports: Shorter TCRB CDR3s, moderately but significantly so, marked every one of the four CD4+ subsets in Type 1 diabetes patients.

These receptors' targets are unknown. What was sequenced were expressed TCRB transcripts, since all of the isolated RNA had been reverse transcribed. The data were produced by immunoSEQ multiplex PCR, yet TCRdb's version contains in-frame clones alone and is incomplete. The table includes 600,000 or so clones, over 12% detected once. Sequenced input: naive CD4+ T cells from blood. These receptors were taken from a man younger than 35 with type 1 diabetes.

The V gene is TRBV9, the J gene TRBJ2-7, with 7 bases fitting TRBD1. The CDR3 is made up of 14 amino acids. V lost 3 bases and J lost 4; bases outside the gene matches: 7. Germline lookup yields CDR1 SGDLS and CDR2 YYNGEE. The CDR3 DNA sequence: TGTGCCAGCAGCGCCGGGACAGAAAAGTACGAGCAGTACTTC. Protein: CASSAGTEKYEQYF.

This clone came up a few times. This chain joins TRBV5-4 and TRBJ2-2; D call uncertain. Germline loops: CDR1 SGHNT, CDR2 YYREEE (reference sequence). V was trimmed by 0 bases and J by 6 bases, leaving 3 bases between them. The CDR3 has 12 amino acids. DNA of the CDR3: TGTGCCAGCAGCTTGGAGGCCGGGGAGCTGTTTTTT. Protein sequence: CASSLEAGELFF. Looking up the rest from reference TRBV5-4 and TRBJ2-2 gives the full variable domain: ETGVTQSPTHLIKTRGQQVTLRCSSQSGHNTVSWYQQALGQGPQFIFQYYREEENGRGNFPPRFSGLQFPNYSSELNVNALELDDSALYLCASSLEAGELFFGEGSRLTVL.

The chain has TRBV10-3 and TRBJ2-3; 11 positions agree with TRBD2. V lost 4 bases and J lost 1; bases outside the gene matches: 7. This CDR3 comprises 17 residues. Per the germline V gene, CDR1 is ENHRY and CDR2 is SYGVKD. The CDR3 DNA reads TGTGCCATCAGTGGAGTAGCGGGAGGGCCGGGCACAGATACGCAGTATTTT. This sequence encodes CAISGVAGGPGTDTQYF.

This chain uses TRBV27 with TRBJ2-7, with D possibly TRBD1 on 5 matching bases. The CDR3 has 15 residues. Germline lookup yields CDR1 MNHEY and CDR2 SMNVEV (reference sequence). The germline V and J ends were trimmed by 6 bases and 3 bases, with 18 bases remaining between them. This CDR3 is CASRPTENRRYEQYF. CDR3 sequence (DNA): TGTGCCAGCAGACCAACAGAGAACAGGCGCTACGAGCAGTACTTC.

The chain couples TRBV9 to TRBJ2-7; possibly TRBD2 for D (7 bases). Between the trimmed V and J ends, which lost 0 bases and 5 bases, there was a span of 12 bases. There are 14 residues in the CDR3. Germline V gene lookup returns CDR1 SGDLS and CDR2 YYNGEE. CDR3 nucleotides: TGTGCCAGCAGCGTAGCGGGGGGCATGGACGAGCAGTACTTC. Amino acids: CASSVAGGMDEQYF.

In this sample, this clone turned up a few times. The V gene is TRBV19, the J gene TRBJ1-3; 7 bases fit TRBD1. Unmatched junction bases numbered 8, after V lost 8 bases and J lost 4 bases. CDR3 length: 14 amino acids. CDR1 and CDR2 from the germline V gene are LNHDA and SQIVND (reference sequence). As DNA, the CDR3 is TGTGCCAGTGGGACAGCGGTAGGCGGAAACACCATATATTTT. Amino acid sequence: CASGTAVGGNTIYF.

This rearrangement joins TRBV7-2 to TRBJ1-2, with a possible D match to TRBD1 (5 bases). The ends were cut back, 2 bases at V and 5 bases at J, with 12 bases in the middle. The CDR3 has 14 amino acids. Germline V CDR1 and CDR2: SGHTA, FQGNSA. The CDR3 sequence is CASSLIYPGYGYTF. CDR3 nucleotides: TGTGCCAGCAGCTTAATCTACCCAGGGTATGGCTACACCTTC.

This clone was detected a few times. The CDR3 is CGWGTGSENIQYF. Written as DNA, the CDR3 is TGTGGTTGGGGGACAGGGTCCGAAAACATTCAGTACTTC. The chain carries TRBV30 and TRBJ2-4; 9 bases fit TRBD1. Per the germline V gene, CDR1 is GTSNPN and CDR2 is SVGIG (reference sequence). The CDR3 is 13 amino acids.

In its sample, this clone was seen a few times. The V and J genes are TRBV5-1 and TRBJ2-3; 9 positions match TRBD2. This CDR3 is 15 amino acids long. Germline V gives CDR1 SGHRS, CDR2 YFSETQ. The junction had 1 base not matched to a gene; V was cut back by 0 bases and J by 2 bases. CDR3 in amino acids: CASSLEREDTDTQYF. For the CDR3, the DNA is TGCGCCAGCAGCTTGGAGCGGGAGGACACAGATACGCAGTATTTT.

The chain has TRBV5-4 and TRBJ2-2, with a weak D call TRBD1 (6 bases). The germline CDR1 and CDR2 sequences are SGHNT and YYREEE (reference sequence). V shed 7 bases and J shed 4 bases, with 17 bases lying between them. This CDR3 has 15 amino acids. This CDR3 is CASFAGTQSTGELFF. In DNA form, the CDR3 reads TGTGCCAGCTTCGCCGGGACACAATCCACCGGGGAGCTGTTTTTT.

This clone was seen ten or more times. The V gene is TRBV7-9, the J gene TRBJ1-2; TRBD1 might be the D (5 bases). The V and J ends lost 3 bases and 6 bases respectively, with 8 bases between them. Germline-derived CDR1 and CDR2 are SEHNR and FQNEAQ (reference sequence). The CDR3 runs to 12 residues. Here the CDR3 DNA reads TGTGCCAGCAGCTTCGTAGGGGATGGCTACACCTTC. Its translation is CASSFVGDGYTF.

The table lists this clone with a few counts. The chain combines TRBV30 with TRBJ1-2; D not resolved. This CDR3 has 14 amino acids. Trimming pared 4 bases from V and 0 bases from J, leaving 12 bases between. Germline V gene lookup returns CDR1 GTSNPN and CDR2 SVGIG (reference sequence). For the CDR3, the DNA is TGTGCCTGGATATCCCCGTTAGCTAACTATGGCTACACCTTC. Translated, it gives CAWISPLANYGYTF.

The chain has TRBV19 and TRBJ2-1, with D possibly being TRBD2 (5 bases). Trimming took off 3 bases at V and 3 bases at J, with 15 bases between the two ends. Germline loops: CDR1 LNHDA, CDR2 SQIVND (reference sequence). This CDR3 is 16 amino acids long. The CDR3 bases are TGTGCCAGTAGTATCCACGGACTTGGACTCTACAATGAGCAGTTCTTC. Its protein is CASSIHGLGLYNEQFF.

This clone was observed a few times. V usage is TRBV5-1 and J usage is TRBJ2-3, with a possible D match to TRBD2 (5 bases). The V gene lost 2 bases and the J gene lost 1 base, with 11 bases spanning the gap. The CDR3 has 15 residues. The germline CDR1 and CDR2 sequences are SGHRS and YFSETQ. This CDR3 is CASSLGADGTDTQYF. CDR3 nucleotide sequence: TGCGCCAGCAGCTTAGGAGCGGACGGCACAGATACGCAGTATTTT.

V is TRBV6-5 and J is TRBJ2-7, with D tentatively TRBD1 (5 bases). V shed 5 bases and J shed 4 bases, with 15 bases lying between them. The CDR3 is made up of 14 amino acids. The germline V gene has CDR1 MNHEY and CDR2 SVGAGI. The chain's CDR3 is CASSPPRTRYEQYF. CDR3 coding DNA: TGTGCCAGCAGTCCCCCTCGGACACGGTACGAGCAGTACTTC.

This clone was observed a handful of times. The chain employs TRBV5-4 and TRBJ2-5; 8 positions match TRBD2. Germline assignment: CDR1 SGHNT and CDR2 YYREEE (reference sequence). V lost 4 bases to trimming and J lost 0 bases; unmatched junction nucleotides: 8. This CDR3 spans 16 amino acids. The CDR3 nucleotides read TGTGCCAGCAGCCCTCGGGGCGGGGGGTACCAAGAGACCCAGTACTTC. This sequence encodes CASSPRGGGYQETQYF. The complete variable domain, with remaining parts taken from reference TRBV5-4 and TRBJ2-5, reads ETGVTQSPTHLIKTRGQQVTLRCSSQSGHNTVSWYQQALGQGPQFIFQYYREEENGRGNFPPRFSGLQFPNYSSELNVNALELDDSALYLCASSPRGGGYQETQYFGPGTRLLVL.

This clone was observed a handful of times. The CDR3: CASSEEVGANVLTF. CDR3 coding DNA: TGTGCCAGCAGTGAAGAGGTTGGGGCCAACGTCCTGACTTTC. The J gene is TRBJ2-6, the V gene TRBV2; D remains unclear. The CDR3 is 14 amino acids. Trimming took off 1 base at V and 3 bases at J, with 4 bases between the two ends. The germline CDR1 and CDR2 sequences are SNHLY and FYNNEI.

The gene calls are TRBV4-3 and TRBJ1-1; D may be TRBD1 (5 bases). The CDR3 consists of 15 residues. V was trimmed by 7 bases and J by 4 bases, leaving 19 bases between them. Germline assignment: CDR1 LGHNA and CDR2 YSLEER. For the CDR3, the DNA is TGCGCCAGCACCACGGCCAGGGAAGGCTTCACTGAAGCTTTCTTT. It encodes CASTTAREGFTEAFF.

This clone turned up a few times. The rearrangement uses TRBV5-1 and TRBJ1-1, with D perhaps matching TRBD1 (6 bases). The CDR3 is 14 residues long. V lost 2 bases and J lost 1, with 9 bases in between. CDR1 and CDR2 (germline): SGHRS, YFSETQ. This CDR3 is CASSFNRANTEAFF. In DNA, the CDR3 is TGCGCCAGCAGCTTCAACAGGGCGAACACTGAAGCTTTCTTT.

V is TRBV16 and J is TRBJ1-2; D is perhaps TRBD1 (5 bases). The CDR3 has 14 residues. CDR1 is KGHSY and CDR2 is FQNENV in the germline V gene. The V end lost 2 bases, the J end lost 6 bases, and 13 bases lay between the germline ends. CDR3 nucleotides: TGTGCCAGCAGCCAAGCGTCAGGGTTGAATGGCTACACCTTC. Protein: CASSQASGLNGYTF.

The chain is built from TRBV25-1 and TRBJ1-1; a possible D gene is TRBD1 (6 bases). This CDR3 region has 13 residues. Trimming cost V 7 bases and J 3 bases, with 12 bases left between them. Looked up from germline, CDR1 is MGHDK and CDR2 is SYGVNS. DNA for the CDR3: TGTGCCAGCATAGGGGGGCGGCACACTGAAGCTTTCTTT. Its protein product is CASIGGRHTEAFF.

The V and J genes are TRBV5-1 and TRBJ2-5; 9 bases fit TRBD2. This CDR3 spans 14 amino acids. The V and J ends lost 0 bases and 5 bases, in that order; junction bases with no gene match: 2. Germline CDR1 is SGHRS and CDR2 is YFSETQ. CDR3 in amino acids: CASSLASGEETQYF. The CDR3 region has the DNA TGCGCCAGCAGCTTGGCTAGCGGGGAGGAGACCCAGTACTTC.

This sequence joins TRBV7-6 and TRBJ2-5; a possible D gene is TRBD2 (6 bases). The germline V gene encodes CDR1 SGHVS and CDR2 FNYEAQ. The germline V and J ends were trimmed by 3 bases and 1 base, with 15 bases remaining between them. CDR3 length: 16 amino acids. CDR3 nucleotides: TGTGCCAGCAGCTTCTTGTCCGGGAGAGGCCAAGAGACCCAGTACTTC. It codes for CASSFLSGRGQETQYF. Based on the CDR3 plus reference TRBV7-6 and TRBJ2-5, the full variable domain is GAGVSQSPRYKVTKRGQDVALRCDPISGHVSLYWYRQALGQGPEFLTYFNYEAQQDKSGLPNDRFSAERPEGSISTLTIQRTEQRDSAMYRCASSFLSGRGQETQYFGPGTRLLVL.

The chain uses TRBV5-1 and TRBJ2-1; D unclear. CDR1 is SGHRS, CDR2 YFSETQ, per germline. The length of the CDR3 is 16 residues. Trimming cost V 4 bases and J 0 bases, with 14 bases left between them. CDR3 DNA: TGCGCCAGCAGCGCATTTCGGTCGAGCTCCTACAATGAGCAGTTCTTC. It codes for CASSAFRSSSYNEQFF.